This is a list of T cell receptor beta chains from one sample in a study of cytomegalovirus exposure and HLA in healthy donors. TCRdb's copy holds only in-frame clones and misses some; the assay was immunoSEQ multiplex PCR. The sample table sets out approximately 72,000 clones. The sequenced sample consisted of PBMCs. The receptors originated from a woman aged 40 to 49 in good health and CMV-seropositive. The CDR3 runs from the conserved cysteine through the conserved F or W. D genes are given only for firm matches.

V gene	D gene	J gene	CDR3 protein	CDR3 DNA
TRBV15	-	TRBJ2-6	CATSRDNSGANVLTF	TGTGCCACCAGCAGAGACAACTCTGGGGCCAACGTCCTGACTTTC
TRBV7-9	-	TRBJ1-2	CASSPDKSGYTF	TGTGCCAGCAGCCCAGACAAGTCTGGCTACACCTTC
TRBV5-6	-	TRBJ1-2	CASSAQASYGYTF	TGTGCCAGCAGCGCTCAGGCTTCCTATGGCTACACCTTC
TRBV6-1	-	TRBJ2-3	CASTWTPIPYTQYF	TGTGCCAGCACCTGGACTCCAATACCGTATACGCAGTATTTT
TRBV5-6	-	TRBJ1-4	CASNGRGDEKLFF	TGTGCCAGCAATGGCAGGGGTGATGAAAAACTGTTTTTT
TRBV7-9	TRBD1	TRBJ1-1	CASSTGTDNTEAFF	TGTGCCAGCAGCACCGGGACAGACAACACTGAAGCTTTCTTT
TRBV9	-	TRBJ1-4	CASSPSGAGGEKLFF	TGTGCCAGCAGCCCCAGCGGGGCGGGGGGTGAAAAACTGTTTTTT
TRBV27	-	TRBJ1-2	CASSFSKITGPYGYTF	TGTGCCAGCAGTTTCAGCAAAATAACAGGGCCCTATGGCTACACCTTC
TRBV4-1	TRBD1	TRBJ2-5	CASSHGYFRDRGEETQYF	TGCGCCAGCAGCCATGGATACTTTCGAGACAGGGGGGAAGAGACCCAGTACTTC
TRBV4-1	TRBD2	TRBJ2-3	CASRREGTDTQYF	TGCGCCAGCAGACGGGAGGGGACAGATACGCAGTATTTT
TRBV7-2	-	TRBJ1-1	CASGGGNTEAFF	TGTGCCAGCGGGGGGGGGAACACTGAAGCTTTCTTT
TRBV9	TRBD2	TRBJ2-7	CASSPRGGGGAYEQYF	TGTGCCAGCAGCCCCCGGGGGGGCGGGGGGGCCTACGAGCAGTACTTC
TRBV19	TRBD1	TRBJ1-1	CASSFNRGIGAFF	TGTGCCAGTAGTTTCAACAGGGGAATAGGTGCTTTCTTT
TRBV11-2	-	TRBJ2-6	CASSLGQLYSSGANVLTF	TGTGCCAGCAGCTTAGGACAGCTTTATAGCTCTGGGGCCAACGTCCTGACTTTC
TRBV7-6	TRBD1	TRBJ2-1	CASSSTGGGIDEQFF	TGTGCCAGCAGCTCGACAGGGGGGGGAATCGATGAGCAGTTCTTC
TRBV4-3	-	TRBJ1-1	CASSQDPEGEPYTEAFF	TGCGCCAGCAGCCAAGATCCCGAGGGGGAACCCTACACTGAAGCTTTCTTT
TRBV10-3	-	TRBJ1-5	CAISEWAKEGQPQHF	TGTGCCATCAGTGAGTGGGCTAAGGAGGGTCAGCCCCAGCATTTT
TRBV28	TRBD1	TRBJ2-2	CASSPTGYNTGELFF	TGTGCCAGCAGTCCGACAGGGTACAACACCGGGGAGCTGTTTTTT
TRBV6-4	TRBD2	TRBJ2-2	CASSELAGANTGELFF	TGTGCCAGCAGTGAGCTAGCGGGAGCGAACACCGGGGAGCTGTTTTTT
TRBV6-4	-	TRBJ1-1	CASSFSLNTEAFF	TGTGCCAGCAGTTTTTCTTTGAACACTGAAGCTTTCTTT
TRBV5-1	TRBD2	TRBJ2-7	CASSSRAGVNEQYF	TGCGCCAGCAGCTCGAGGGCGGGAGTGAACGAGCAGTACTTC
TRBV19	TRBD1	TRBJ1-4	CASSRRGGTGEKLFF	TGTGCCAGTAGCCGACGGGGGGGGACAGGGGAAAAACTGTTTTTT
TRBV6-1	TRBD2	TRBJ2-3	CASSALAGSTDTQYF	TGTGCCAGCAGTGCACTAGCGGGTAGCACAGATACGCAGTATTTT
TRBV27	-	TRBJ1-1	CASRIQGLNTEAFF	TGTGCCAGCAGGATACAGGGCTTAAACACTGAAGCTTTCTTT
TRBV28	TRBD2	TRBJ2-1	CASSPRRRASGITYNEQFF	TGTGCCAGCAGTCCCCGACGTCGGGCTAGCGGAATCACCTACAATGAGCAGTTCTTC
TRBV4-2	-	TRBJ1-3	CASSQDETAGNTIYF	TGTGCCAGCAGCCAAGATGAGACAGCTGGAAACACCATATATTTT
TRBV19	-	TRBJ2-5	CASSIEGARYGETQYF	TGTGCCAGTAGTATAGAAGGGGCCAGGTACGGGGAGACCCAGTACTTC
TRBV28	TRBD1	TRBJ2-7	CASCLRDRISYEQYF	TGTGCCAGTTGCCTCCGGGACAGGATCTCCTACGAGCAGTACTTC
TRBV7-2	TRBD1	TRBJ1-6	CASRPTGGIRNSPLHF	TGTGCCAGCAGACCGACAGGGGGGATAAGGAATTCACCCCTCCACTTT
TRBV7-6	TRBD2	TRBJ2-7	CASSPGYVTSGGLMYEQYF	TGTGCCAGCAGCCCGGGATATGTGACTAGCGGGGGATTAATGTACGAGCAGTACTTC
TRBV6-1	-	TRBJ1-2	CASSTGNYGYTF	TGTGCCAGCAGTACAGGGAACTATGGCTACACCTTC
TRBV15	-	TRBJ2-1	CATSRTVSYNEQFF	TGTGCCACCAGCAGGACAGTCTCCTACAATGAGCAGTTCTTC
TRBV4-1	-	TRBJ2-7	CASSQTAQFLYEQYF	TGCGCCAGCAGCCAGACAGCCCAATTCCTCTACGAGCAGTACTTC
TRBV10-3	-	TRBJ1-1	CAIRAGGDTEAFF	TGTGCCATCAGGGCGGGGGGGGACACTGAAGCTTTCTTT
TRBV7-2	-	TRBJ2-6	CASSLASTGANVLTF	TGTGCCAGCAGCTTGGCTAGTACTGGGGCCAACGTCCTGACTTTC
TRBV11-2	-	TRBJ1-3	CASSLWSAQRGNTIYF	TGTGCCAGCAGCTTATGGTCGGCCCAGCGTGGAAACACCATATATTTT
TRBV9	TRBD1	TRBJ1-2	CASSVGDRAGDGYGYTF	TGTGCCAGCAGCGTAGGGGACAGGGCAGGTGACGGCTATGGCTACACCTTC
TRBV28	-	TRBJ1-6	CASSLSAAGLGNSPLHF	TGTGCCAGCAGCCTTTCCGCGGCAGGGCTGGGAAATTCACCCCTCCACTTT
TRBV4-3	-	TRBJ1-4	CASSFREGEKLFF	TGCGCCAGCAGCTTCCGAGAGGGCGAAAAACTGTTTTTT
TRBV4-3	TRBD1	TRBJ1-2	CASSQDPRTGGVYTF	TGCGCCAGCAGCCAAGATCCTCGGACAGGGGGCGTCTACACCTTC
TRBV19	TRBD2	TRBJ2-7	CASSISLAGEVPYEQYF	TGTGCCAGTAGTATTTCGCTAGCGGGAGAAGTCCCCTACGAGCAGTACTTC
TRBV2	TRBD1	TRBJ2-1	CASREQGAGYNEQFF	TGTGCCAGCAGGGAACAGGGGGCTGGATACAATGAGCAGTTCTTC
TRBV28	TRBD1	TRBJ1-4	CASSFRQGDGEKLFF	TGTGCCAGCAGTTTCAGACAGGGGGATGGAGAAAAACTGTTTTTT
TRBV7-2	-	TRBJ1-3	CASSLGKGPSSGNTIYF	TGTGCCAGCAGCCTAGGGAAGGGGCCGAGCTCTGGAAACACCATATATTTT
TRBV7-2	TRBD2	TRBJ2-1	CASSPEGIAGAKEQFF	TGTGCCAGCAGCCCAGAGGGAATAGCGGGGGCAAAGGAGCAGTTCTTC
TRBV11-2	-	TRBJ2-2	CASSNQGFYTGELFF	TGTGCCAGCAGCAACCAGGGTTTTTACACCGGGGAGCTGTTTTTT
TRBV28	-	TRBJ1-2	CASSSLTGGYTF	TGTGCCAGCAGTTCACTGACAGGAGGCTACACCTTC
TRBV18	-	TRBJ2-7	CASSPLSSYEQYF	TGTGCCAGCTCACCACTGAGCTCCTACGAGCAGTACTTC
TRBV6-4	TRBD1	TRBJ1-2	CASSAGTGLGNYGYTF	TGTGCCAGCAGCGCCGGGACAGGGCTTGGAAACTATGGCTATACCTTC